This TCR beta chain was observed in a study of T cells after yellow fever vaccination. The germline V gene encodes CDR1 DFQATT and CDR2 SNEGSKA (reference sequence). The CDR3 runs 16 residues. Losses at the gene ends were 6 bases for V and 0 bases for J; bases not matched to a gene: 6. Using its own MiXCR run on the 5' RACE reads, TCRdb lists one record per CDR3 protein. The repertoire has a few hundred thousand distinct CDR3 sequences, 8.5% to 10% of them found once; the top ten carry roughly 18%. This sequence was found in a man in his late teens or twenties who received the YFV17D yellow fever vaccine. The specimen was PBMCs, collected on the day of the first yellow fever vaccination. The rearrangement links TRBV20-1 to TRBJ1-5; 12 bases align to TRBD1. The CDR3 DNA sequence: TGCAGTGCCACCGGGACAGGGGGCGATAGCAATCAGCCCCAGCATTTT. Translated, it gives CSATGTGGDSNQPQHF.